Shown below are 16 T cell receptor beta chains from a single sample sequenced in a study of cytotoxic CD8 clonotypes in ibrutinib-treated CLL. TCRdb's copy holds only in-frame clones and misses some; the assay was immunoSEQ multiplex PCR. The data contain 200,000 or so clones, roughly three quarters of them singletons. Sample: PBMCs, taken after 12 months of ibrutinib treatment. Source of these receptors: a human donor with chronic lymphocytic leukemia.

This clone has just a few counts. The J gene is TRBJ1-5, the V gene TRBV7-9, with D perhaps TRBD1 (5 bases). This CDR3 has 13 amino acids. The V and J ends lost 5 bases and 6 bases respectively, with 11 bases between them. Germline-derived CDR1 and CDR2 are SEHNR and FQNEAQ (reference sequence). The CDR3 nucleotides are TGTGCCAGCAGCCAACAGGAGTTTCAGCCCCAGCATTTT. This translates into CASSQQEFQPQHF. The full variable domain, rest sourced from reference TRBV7-9 and TRBJ1-5, is DTGVSQNPRHKITKRGQNVTFRCDPISEHNRLYWYRQTLGQGPEFLTYFQNEAQLEKSRLLSDRFSAERPKGSFSTLEIQRTEQGDSAMYLCASSQQEFQPQHFGDGTRLSIL.

The chain joins TRBV4-3 to TRBJ1-6; D call uncertain. Per the germline V gene, CDR1 is LGHNA and CDR2 is YSLEER. With 2 bases removed from V and 18 bases from J, the gap between germline ends came to 5 bases. This CDR3 has 9 residues. CDR3 DNA: TGCGCCAGCAGCCAACCCGGCCACTTT. Translated: CASSQPGHF.

The J gene is TRBJ2-5, the V gene TRBV20-1; D gene unclear. The CDR3 consists of 10 residues. From germline, CDR1 is DFQATT and CDR2 SNEGSKA (reference sequence). V lost 6 bases and J lost 5, with 7 bases in between. CDR3 nucleotides: TGCAGTGCCCGTCAGGAGACCCAGTACTTC. Translating gives CSARQETQYF.

This clone was found once. This chain links TRBV7-9 with TRBJ2-1, with 8 bases fitting TRBD2. Germline trimming cut 2 bases from V and 7 bases from J; bases unmatched to any gene: 10. Germline CDR1 SEHNR, CDR2 FQNEAQ (reference sequence). The CDR3 contains 16 residues. Here the CDR3 reads CASSLTTSGRGNEQFF. The CDR3 coding sequence is TGTGCCAGCAGCTTAACTACTAGCGGCCGGGGGAATGAGCAGTTCTTC. The full variable domain, its missing parts supplied by reference TRBV7-9 and TRBJ2-1, is DTGVSQNPRHKITKRGQNVTFRCDPISEHNRLYWYRQTLGQGPEFLTYFQNEAQLEKSRLLSDRFSAERPKGSFSTLEIQRTEQGDSAMYLCASSLTTSGRGNEQFFGPGTRLTVL.

The V and J genes are TRBV15 and TRBJ1-2; 9 positions match TRBD1. The J segment lost 4 bases and the V segment lost 5 bases, leaving 8 bases of the junction unmatched. CDR3 size: 15 residues. Germline CDR1 reads LNHNV; CDR2 reads YYDKDF (reference sequence). The CDR3 DNA reads TGTGCCACCAGCCCACGGGACAGGGTGGCCTATGGCTACACCTTC. It encodes CATSPRDRVAYGYTF.

The genes are TRBV4-3 and TRBJ1-4; 7 nucleotides match TRBD1. Germline V gene data show CDR1 as LGHNA and CDR2 as YSLEER. This CDR3 comprises 13 residues. The J segment lost 10 bases and the V segment lost 4 bases, leaving 6 bases of the junction unmatched. The DNA for the CDR3 is TGCGCCAGCAGCCGGAGGACAGGTGGAAAACTGTTTTTT. This codes for CASSRRTGGKLFF.

This clone was counted between two and nine times. V usage is TRBV7-9 and J usage is TRBJ2-7; D is ambiguous. Germline CDR1 reads SEHNR; CDR2 reads FQNEAQ (reference sequence). CDR3 size: 12 residues. The ends were cut back, 5 bases at V and 4 bases at J, with 9 bases in the middle. The CDR3 here is CASSPREYEQYF. DNA of the CDR3: TGTGCCAGCAGCCCTAGAGAGTACGAGCAGTACTTC.

This clone has a handful of counts. The V gene is TRBV5-1, the J gene TRBJ2-3; D call uncertain. Germline loops: CDR1 SGHRS, CDR2 YFSETQ. There are 15 residues in the CDR3. Trimming removed 0 bases from V and 6 bases from J, with 14 bases in between. The CDR3 spells CASSLGVPSKDTQYF. The DNA for the CDR3 is TGCGCCAGCAGCTTGGGGGTGCCCTCCAAGGATACGCAGTATTTT.

The gene calls are TRBV15 and TRBJ2-1, with D perhaps being TRBD1 or TRBD2 (5 bases each). This CDR3 spans 13 amino acids. V shed 4 bases and J shed 10 bases, with 14 bases lying between them. In germline, CDR1 is LNHNV, CDR2 YYDKDF (reference sequence). In DNA form, the CDR3 reads TGTGCCACCAGCATGGGGGAGAGAGAGGAGCAGTTCTTC. It encodes CATSMGEREEQFF.

The CDR3 spells CASSLGVEYTEAFF. The CDR3 DNA is TGCGCCAGCAGCTTGGGGGTCGAGTACACTGAAGCTTTCTTT. The J gene is TRBJ1-1, the V gene TRBV5-1; D is uncertain. This CDR3 region has 14 residues. Trimming cost V 0 bases and J 3 bases, with 9 bases left between them. Per the germline V gene, CDR1 is SGHRS and CDR2 is YFSETQ.

This clone came up a few times. The CDR3 is CASSRYQGRGTEAFF. CDR3 DNA sequence: TGTGCCAGCAGTCGCTACCAAGGGCGGGGCACTGAAGCTTTCTTT. This chain links TRBV6-5 with TRBJ1-1; no definite D call. Germline CDR1 reads MNHEY; CDR2 reads SVGAGI. The CDR3 has 15 residues. V was trimmed by 5 bases and J by 4 bases, leaving 17 bases between them.

This clone was counted only a few times. The J gene is TRBJ2-7, the V gene TRBV5-4; TRBD2 matches 9 bases. There are 13 residues in the CDR3. Per the germline V gene, CDR1 is SGHNT and CDR2 is YYREEE (reference sequence). The J segment lost 5 bases and the V segment lost 5 bases, leaving 5 bases of the junction unmatched. The CDR3 is CASRFSGSNEQYF. DNA of the CDR3: TGTGCCAGCAGATTTAGCGGGAGCAACGAGCAGTACTTC.

V and J are TRBV13 and TRBJ1-1; D not resolved. In germline, CDR1 is PRHDT, CDR2 FYEKMQ (reference sequence). Trimming shortened V by 2 bases and J by 3 bases, and 7 bases separated the two germline ends. The CDR3 is 13 residues long. In DNA, the CDR3 is TGTGCCAGCAGCTTAAAGGGAGACACTGAAGCTTTCTTT. Its translation is CASSLKGDTEAFF.

This chain uses TRBV27 with TRBJ1-4; possible D gene TRBD1, 5 bases. In germline, CDR1 is MNHEY, CDR2 SMNVEV (reference sequence). The V end lost 5 bases, the J end lost 4 bases, and 20 bases lay between the germline ends. The CDR3 is 17 amino acids. CDR3 loop: CASSRNLGVGFNEKLFF. DNA for the CDR3: TGTGCCAGCAGTCGAAACCTGGGGGTTGGATTTAATGAAAAACTGTTTTTT.

The V call is TRBV2, the J call TRBJ2-3; TRBD2 matches at 12 bases. CDR3 size: 15 residues. Germline V gene sequence: CDR1 SNHLY, CDR2 FYNNEI. Trimming at V came to 5 bases and at J to 5 bases, leaving 5 bases not matched to a gene. In DNA form, the CDR3 reads TGTGCCAGCAGTCAGGGACTAGCGGGTCTAGATACGCAGTATTTT. Translating it yields CASSQGLAGLDTQYF.

The chain has TRBV5-1 and TRBJ1-1, with TRBD1 matching over 8 bases. The CDR3 has 15 amino acids. V lost 0 bases to trimming and J lost 4 bases; unmatched junction nucleotides: 5. Germline values: CDR1 SGHRS, CDR2 YFSETQ. CDR3 nucleotides: TGCGCCAGCAGCTTGGGGGACAGGTTAGTCACTGAAGCTTTCTTT. It translates to CASSLGDRLVTEAFF.